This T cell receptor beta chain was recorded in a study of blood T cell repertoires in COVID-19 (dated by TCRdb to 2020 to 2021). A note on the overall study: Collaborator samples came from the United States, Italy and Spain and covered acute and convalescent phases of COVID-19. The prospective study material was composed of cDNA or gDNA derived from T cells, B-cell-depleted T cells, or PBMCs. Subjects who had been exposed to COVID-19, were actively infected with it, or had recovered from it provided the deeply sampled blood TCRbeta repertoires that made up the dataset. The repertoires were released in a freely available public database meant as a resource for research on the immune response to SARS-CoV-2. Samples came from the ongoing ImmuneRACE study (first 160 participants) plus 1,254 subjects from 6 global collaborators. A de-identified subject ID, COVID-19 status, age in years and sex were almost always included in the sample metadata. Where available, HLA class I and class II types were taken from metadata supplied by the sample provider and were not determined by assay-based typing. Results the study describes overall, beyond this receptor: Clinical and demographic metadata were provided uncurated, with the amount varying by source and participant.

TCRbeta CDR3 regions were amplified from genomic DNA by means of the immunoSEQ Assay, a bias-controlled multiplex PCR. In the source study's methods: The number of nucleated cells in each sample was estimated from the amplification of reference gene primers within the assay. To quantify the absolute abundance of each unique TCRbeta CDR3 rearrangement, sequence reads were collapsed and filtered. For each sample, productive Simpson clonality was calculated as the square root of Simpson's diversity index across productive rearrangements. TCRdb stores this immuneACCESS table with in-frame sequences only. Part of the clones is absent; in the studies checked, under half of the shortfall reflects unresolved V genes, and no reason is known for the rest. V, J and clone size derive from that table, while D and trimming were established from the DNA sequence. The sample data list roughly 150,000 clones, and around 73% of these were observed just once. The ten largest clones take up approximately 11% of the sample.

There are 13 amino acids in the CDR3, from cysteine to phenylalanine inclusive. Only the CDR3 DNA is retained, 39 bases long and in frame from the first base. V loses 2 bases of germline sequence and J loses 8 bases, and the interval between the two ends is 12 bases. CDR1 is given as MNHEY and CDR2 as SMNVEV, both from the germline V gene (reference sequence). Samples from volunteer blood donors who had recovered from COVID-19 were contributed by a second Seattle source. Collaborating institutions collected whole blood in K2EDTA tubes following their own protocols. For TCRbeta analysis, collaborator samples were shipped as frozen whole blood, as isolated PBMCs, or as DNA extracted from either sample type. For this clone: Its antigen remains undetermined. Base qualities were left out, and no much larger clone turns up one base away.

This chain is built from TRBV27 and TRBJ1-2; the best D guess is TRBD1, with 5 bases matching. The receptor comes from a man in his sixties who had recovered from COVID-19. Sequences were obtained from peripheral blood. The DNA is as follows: TGTGCCAGCAGTTTAACCGTGGGGGGAGGCTACACCTTC. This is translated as CASSLTVGGGYTF.